The rows below give T cell receptor beta chains drawn from one sample of a study of CD8 T cells in ankylosing spondylitis. Via MiXCR, TCRdb re-called the 5' RACE reads, giving one row per CDR3 protein. The repertoire holds 300,000 to 400,000 distinct CDR3 sequences, with 20% to 25% as singletons. The sample comprised blood, either unsorted or a sorted T cell fraction (not recorded which). These receptors all come from a male donor with ankylosing spondylitis or in good health (not recorded which). CDR3s leave out the opening cysteine and the closing phenylalanine or tryptophan. Clone size is given for some rows only: seen once, a few or many times, or a class if the clone is expanded.

-	TRBV11-2	TRBJ2-5	ASSQNVWGETQY
-	TRBV7-9	TRBJ2-5	ASSPTSGVLETQY
-	TRBV24-1	TRBJ1-1	ATSDTRGAEAF
-	TRBV6-1	TRBJ2-7	ASRTGQGYEQY
-	TRBV15	TRBJ2-5	ATSRGAGFQWTQY
-	TRBV12-3/TRBV12-4	TRBJ2-5	ASTLEGVGETQY
few	TRBV3-1	TRBJ1-2	ASSQVLGIRGYT
few	TRBV20-1	TRBJ2-5	SARDLRGQETQY
-	TRBV6-5	TRBJ1-1	ASSYSSGHPTEAF
-	TRBV30	TRBJ2-1	AWSRWGGYNEQF
few	TRBV19	TRBJ2-7	ASSIGLQGHEQY
-	TRBV6-1	TRBJ1-5	ASSIHRGGNQPQH
many	TRBV6-1	TRBJ1-6	ASRTEGAISPLH
few	TRBV30	TRBJ2-3	AWIGATDTQY
-	TRBV2	TRBJ2-5	ASRSLRQSPNGETQY
-	TRBV20-1	TRBJ2-7	SARVGGFTAQNVYEQY
-	TRBV5-1	TRBJ1-5	ASSLTDREDQPQH
few	TRBV28	TRBJ2-4	ASSLARSGKNIQY
-	TRBV11-2	TRBJ2-5	ASSGSRVRDQETQY
-	TRBV6-2/TRBV6-3	TRBJ2-7	ASSIRTAASYEQY
-	TRBV20-1	TRBJ1-4	RPRGKVNEKLF
-	TRBV9	TRBJ2-1	ASSVGDGNEQF
-	TRBV5-3	TRBJ2-1	ARSSGRGPSYNEQF
-	TRBV9	TRBJ2-3	ASSVGEWDTQY
few	TRBV7-8	TRBJ2-2	ASSPPTGNTGELF
-	TRBV11-2	TRBJ2-1	AIGRQAQHEQF
-	TRBV15	TRBJ2-3	ATSRPHRRVPPRDTQY